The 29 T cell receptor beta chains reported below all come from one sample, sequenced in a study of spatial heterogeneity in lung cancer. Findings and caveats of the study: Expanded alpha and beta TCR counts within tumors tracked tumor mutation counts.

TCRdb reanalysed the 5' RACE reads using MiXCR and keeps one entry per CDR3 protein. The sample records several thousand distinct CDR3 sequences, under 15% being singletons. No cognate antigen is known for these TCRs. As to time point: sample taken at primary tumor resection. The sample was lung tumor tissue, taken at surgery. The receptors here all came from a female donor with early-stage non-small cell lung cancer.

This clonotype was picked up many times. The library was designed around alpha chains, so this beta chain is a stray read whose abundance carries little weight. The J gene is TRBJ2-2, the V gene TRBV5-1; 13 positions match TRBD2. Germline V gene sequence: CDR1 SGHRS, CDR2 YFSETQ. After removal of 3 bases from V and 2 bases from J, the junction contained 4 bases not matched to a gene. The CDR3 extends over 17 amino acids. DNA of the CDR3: TGCGCCAGCAGCTACAGACTAGCGGGGGGAAACACCGGGGAGCTGTTTTTT. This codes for CASSYRLAGGNTGELFF.

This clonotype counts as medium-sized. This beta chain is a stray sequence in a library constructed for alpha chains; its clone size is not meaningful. CDR3 nucleotides: TGTGCCAGCATCCCGGGACAGTCGTATGAAAAACTGTTTTTT. Protein sequence: CASIPGQSYEKLFF. The chain is built from TRBV12-3 or TRBV12-4 and TRBJ1-4; 7 bases map to TRBD1. This CDR3 contains 14 residues. Unmatched junction bases numbered 8, after V lost 7 bases and J lost 6 bases.

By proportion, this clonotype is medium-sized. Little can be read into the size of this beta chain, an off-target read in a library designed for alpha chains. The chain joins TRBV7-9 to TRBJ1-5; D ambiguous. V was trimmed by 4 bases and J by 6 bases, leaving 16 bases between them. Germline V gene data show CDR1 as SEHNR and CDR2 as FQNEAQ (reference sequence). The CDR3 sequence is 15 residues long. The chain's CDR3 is CASSSTASGTQPQHF. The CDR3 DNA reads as TGTGCCAGCAGCTCAACAGCCTCGGGCACTCAGCCCCAGCATTTT.

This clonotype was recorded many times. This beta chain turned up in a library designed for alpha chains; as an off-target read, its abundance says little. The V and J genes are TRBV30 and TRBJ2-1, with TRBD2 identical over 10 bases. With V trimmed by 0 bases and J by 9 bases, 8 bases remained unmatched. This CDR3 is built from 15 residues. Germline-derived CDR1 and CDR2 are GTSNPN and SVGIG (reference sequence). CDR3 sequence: CAWSVTSGDTSEQFF. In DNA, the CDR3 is TGTGCCTGGAGTGTAACTAGCGGGGATACGAGTGAGCAGTTCTTC.

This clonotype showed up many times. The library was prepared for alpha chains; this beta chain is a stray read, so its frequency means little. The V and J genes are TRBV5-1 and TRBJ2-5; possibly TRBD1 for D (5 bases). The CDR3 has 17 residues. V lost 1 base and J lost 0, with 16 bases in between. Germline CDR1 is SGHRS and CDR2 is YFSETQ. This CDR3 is CASSLSTAMLYQETQYF. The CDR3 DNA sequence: TGCGCCAGCAGCTTGTCGACAGCGATGCTGTACCAAGAGACCCAGTACTTC.

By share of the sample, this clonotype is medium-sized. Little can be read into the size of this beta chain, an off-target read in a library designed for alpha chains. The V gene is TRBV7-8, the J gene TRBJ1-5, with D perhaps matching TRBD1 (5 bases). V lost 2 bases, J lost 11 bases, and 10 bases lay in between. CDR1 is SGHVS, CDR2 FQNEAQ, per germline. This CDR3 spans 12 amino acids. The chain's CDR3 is CASSLWDEAQHF. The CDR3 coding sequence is TGTGCCAGCAGCTTATGGGACGAAGCCCAGCATTTT.

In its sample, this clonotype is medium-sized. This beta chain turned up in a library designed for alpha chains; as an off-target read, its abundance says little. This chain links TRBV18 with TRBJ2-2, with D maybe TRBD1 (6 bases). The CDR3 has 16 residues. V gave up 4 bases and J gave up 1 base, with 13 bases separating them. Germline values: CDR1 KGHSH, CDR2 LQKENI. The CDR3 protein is CASSHGQILNTGELFF. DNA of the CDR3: TGTGCCAGCTCACACGGACAGATCCTGAACACCGGGGAGCTGTTTTTT. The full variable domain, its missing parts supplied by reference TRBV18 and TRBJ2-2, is NAGVMQNPRHLVRRRGQEARLRCSPMKGHSHVYWYRQLPEEGLKFMVYLQKENIIDESGMPKERFSAEFPKEGPSILRIQQVVRGDSAAYFCASSHGQILNTGELFFGEGSRLTVL.

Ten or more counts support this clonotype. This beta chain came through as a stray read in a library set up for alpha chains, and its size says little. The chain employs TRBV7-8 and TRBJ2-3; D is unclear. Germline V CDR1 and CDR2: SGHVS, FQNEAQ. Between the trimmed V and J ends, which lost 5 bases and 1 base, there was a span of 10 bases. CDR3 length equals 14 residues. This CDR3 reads CASSPDGGTDTQYF. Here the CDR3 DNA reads TGTGCCAGCAGCCCCGACGGCGGCACAGATACGCAGTATTTT.

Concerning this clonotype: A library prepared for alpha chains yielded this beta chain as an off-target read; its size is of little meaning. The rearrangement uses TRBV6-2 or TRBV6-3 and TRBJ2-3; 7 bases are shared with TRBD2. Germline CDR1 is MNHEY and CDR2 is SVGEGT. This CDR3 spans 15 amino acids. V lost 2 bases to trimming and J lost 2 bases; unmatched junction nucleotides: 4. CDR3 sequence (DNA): TGTGCCAGCAGTTACGCCGGGGACTACACAGATACGCAGTATTTT. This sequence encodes CASSYAGDYTDTQYF.

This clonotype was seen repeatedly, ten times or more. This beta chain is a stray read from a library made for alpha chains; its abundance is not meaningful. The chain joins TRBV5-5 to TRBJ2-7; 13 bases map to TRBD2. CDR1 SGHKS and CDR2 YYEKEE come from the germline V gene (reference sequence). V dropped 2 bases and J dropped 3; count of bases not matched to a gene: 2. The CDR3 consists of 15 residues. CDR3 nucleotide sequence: TGTGCCAGCAGCTTCCGACTAGCGGGGGGCTACGAGCAGTACTTC. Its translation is CASSFRLAGGYEQYF.

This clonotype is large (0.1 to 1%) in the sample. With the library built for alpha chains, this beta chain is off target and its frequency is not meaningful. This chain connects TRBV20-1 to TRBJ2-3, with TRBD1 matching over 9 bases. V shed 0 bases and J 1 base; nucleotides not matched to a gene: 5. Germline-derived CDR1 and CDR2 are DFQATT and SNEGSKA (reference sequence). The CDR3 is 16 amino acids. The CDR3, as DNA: TGCAGTGCTAGAGATCGGGACAGGGAGGGCACAGATACGCAGTATTTT. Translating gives CSARDRDREGTDTQYF.

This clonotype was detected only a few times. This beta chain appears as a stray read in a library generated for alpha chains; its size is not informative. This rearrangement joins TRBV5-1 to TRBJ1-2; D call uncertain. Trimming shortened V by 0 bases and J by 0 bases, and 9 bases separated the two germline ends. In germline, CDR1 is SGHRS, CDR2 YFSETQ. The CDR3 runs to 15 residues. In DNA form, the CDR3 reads TGCGCCAGCAGCTTGGGGGGATTCTCTAACTATGGCTACACCTTC. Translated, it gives CASSLGGFSNYGYTF.

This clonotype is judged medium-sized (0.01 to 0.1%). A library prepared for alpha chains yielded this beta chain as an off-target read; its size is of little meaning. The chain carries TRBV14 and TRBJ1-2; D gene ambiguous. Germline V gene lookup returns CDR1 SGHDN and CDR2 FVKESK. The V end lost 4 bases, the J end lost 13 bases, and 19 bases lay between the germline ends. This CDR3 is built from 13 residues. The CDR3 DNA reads TGTGCCAGCAGCCGCGGCGGATGGACGGCCGCCACCTTC. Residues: CASSRGGWTAATF.

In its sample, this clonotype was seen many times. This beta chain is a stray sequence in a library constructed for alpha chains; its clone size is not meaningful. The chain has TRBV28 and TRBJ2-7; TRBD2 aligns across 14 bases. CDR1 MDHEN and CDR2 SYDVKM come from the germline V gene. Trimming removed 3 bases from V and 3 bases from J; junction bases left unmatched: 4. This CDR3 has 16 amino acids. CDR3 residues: CASSLGGLAGGYEQYF. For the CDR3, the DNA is TGTGCCAGCAGTTTGGGAGGACTAGCGGGGGGCTACGAGCAGTACTTC.

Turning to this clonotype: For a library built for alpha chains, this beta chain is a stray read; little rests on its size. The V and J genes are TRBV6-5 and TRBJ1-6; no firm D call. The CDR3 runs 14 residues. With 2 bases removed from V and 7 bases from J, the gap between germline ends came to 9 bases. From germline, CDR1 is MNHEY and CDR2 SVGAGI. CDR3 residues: CASSYAPANSPLHF. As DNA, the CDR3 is TGTGCCAGCAGTTACGCCCCCGCGAATTCACCCCTCCACTTT.

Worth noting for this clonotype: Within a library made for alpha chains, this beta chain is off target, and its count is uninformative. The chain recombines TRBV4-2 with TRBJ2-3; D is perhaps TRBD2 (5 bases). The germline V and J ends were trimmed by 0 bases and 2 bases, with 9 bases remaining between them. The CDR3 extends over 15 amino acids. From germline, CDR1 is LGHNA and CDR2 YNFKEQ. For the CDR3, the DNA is TGTGCCAGCAGCCAAGATAAGCGGATCACAGATACGCAGTATTTT. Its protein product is CASSQDKRITDTQYF.

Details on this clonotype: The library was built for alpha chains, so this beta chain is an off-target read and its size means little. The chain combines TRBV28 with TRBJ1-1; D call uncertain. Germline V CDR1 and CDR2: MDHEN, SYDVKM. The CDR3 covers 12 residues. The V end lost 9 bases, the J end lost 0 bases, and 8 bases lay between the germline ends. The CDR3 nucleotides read TGTGCCAGTTTCTGGGTGAACACTGAAGCTTTCTTT. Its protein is CASFWVNTEAFF.

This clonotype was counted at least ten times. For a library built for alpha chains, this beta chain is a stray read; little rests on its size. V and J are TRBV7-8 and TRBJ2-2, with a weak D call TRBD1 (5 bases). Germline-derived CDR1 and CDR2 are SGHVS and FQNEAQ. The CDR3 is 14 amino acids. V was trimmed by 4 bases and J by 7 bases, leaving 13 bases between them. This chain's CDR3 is CASSSHGQNGELFF. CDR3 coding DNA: TGTGCCAGCAGCTCCCATGGACAAAACGGGGAGCTGTTTTTT.

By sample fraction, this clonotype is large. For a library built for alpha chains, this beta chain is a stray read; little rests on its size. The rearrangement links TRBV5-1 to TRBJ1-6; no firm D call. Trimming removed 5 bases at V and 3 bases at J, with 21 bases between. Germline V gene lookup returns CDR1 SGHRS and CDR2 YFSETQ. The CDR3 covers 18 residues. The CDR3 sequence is CASRDQPPGSYYNSPLHF. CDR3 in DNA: TGCGCCAGCAGGGACCAACCCCCTGGGTCCTACTATAATTCACCCCTCCACTTT.

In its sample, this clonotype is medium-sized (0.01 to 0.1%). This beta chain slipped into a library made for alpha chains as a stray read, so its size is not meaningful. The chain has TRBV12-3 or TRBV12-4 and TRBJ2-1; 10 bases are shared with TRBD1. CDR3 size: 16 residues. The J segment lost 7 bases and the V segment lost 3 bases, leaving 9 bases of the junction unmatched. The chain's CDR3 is CASSFYGTGAGNEQFF. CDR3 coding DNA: TGTGCCAGCAGTTTTTATGGGACAGGGGCCGGGAATGAGCAGTTCTTC.

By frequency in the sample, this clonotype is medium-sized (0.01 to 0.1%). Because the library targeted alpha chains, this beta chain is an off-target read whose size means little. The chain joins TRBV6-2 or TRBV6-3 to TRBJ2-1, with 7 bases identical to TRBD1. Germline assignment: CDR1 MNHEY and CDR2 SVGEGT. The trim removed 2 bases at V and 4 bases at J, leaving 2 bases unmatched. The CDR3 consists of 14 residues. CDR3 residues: CASSYPRGYNEQFF. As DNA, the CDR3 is TGTGCCAGCAGTTACCCCAGGGGGTACAATGAGCAGTTCTTC.

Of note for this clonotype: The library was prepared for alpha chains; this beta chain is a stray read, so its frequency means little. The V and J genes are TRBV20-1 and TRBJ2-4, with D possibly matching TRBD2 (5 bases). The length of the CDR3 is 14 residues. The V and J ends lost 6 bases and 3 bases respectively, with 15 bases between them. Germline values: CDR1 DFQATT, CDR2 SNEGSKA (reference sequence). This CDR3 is CSAPRGRDKNIQYF. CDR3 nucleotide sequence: TGCAGTGCCCCCCGTGGCCGGGACAAAAACATTCAGTACTTC.

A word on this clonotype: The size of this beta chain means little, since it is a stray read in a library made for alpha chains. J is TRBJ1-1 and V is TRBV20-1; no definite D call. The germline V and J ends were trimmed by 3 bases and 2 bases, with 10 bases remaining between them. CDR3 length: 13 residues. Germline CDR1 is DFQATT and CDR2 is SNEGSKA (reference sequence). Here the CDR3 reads CSASRDTNTEAFF. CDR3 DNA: TGCAGTGCTAGTCGCGACACCAACACTGAAGCTTTCTTT.

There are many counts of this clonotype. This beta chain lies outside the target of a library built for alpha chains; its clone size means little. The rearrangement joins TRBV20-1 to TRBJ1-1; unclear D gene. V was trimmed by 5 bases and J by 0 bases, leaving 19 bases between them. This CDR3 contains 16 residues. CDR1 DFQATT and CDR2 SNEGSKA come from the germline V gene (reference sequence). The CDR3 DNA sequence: TGCAGTGCTGGAATGACCGGACTGAGGATGAACACTGAAGCTTTCTTT. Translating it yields CSAGMTGLRMNTEAFF.

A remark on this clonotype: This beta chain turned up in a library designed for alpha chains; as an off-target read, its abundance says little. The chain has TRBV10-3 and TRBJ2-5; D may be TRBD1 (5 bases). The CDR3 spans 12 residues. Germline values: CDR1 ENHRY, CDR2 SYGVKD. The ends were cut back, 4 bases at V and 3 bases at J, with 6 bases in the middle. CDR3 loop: CAISAGKETQYF. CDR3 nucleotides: TGTGCCATCAGTGCAGGGAAAGAGACCCAGTACTTC.

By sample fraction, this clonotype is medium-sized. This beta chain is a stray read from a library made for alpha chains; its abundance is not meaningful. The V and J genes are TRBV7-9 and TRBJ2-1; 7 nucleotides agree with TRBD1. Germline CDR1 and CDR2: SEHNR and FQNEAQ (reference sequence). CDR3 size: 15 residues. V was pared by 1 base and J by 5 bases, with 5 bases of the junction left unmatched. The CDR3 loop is CASSLEGQRNNEQFF. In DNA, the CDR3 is TGTGCCAGCAGCTTAGAGGGACAGAGAAACAATGAGCAGTTCTTC.

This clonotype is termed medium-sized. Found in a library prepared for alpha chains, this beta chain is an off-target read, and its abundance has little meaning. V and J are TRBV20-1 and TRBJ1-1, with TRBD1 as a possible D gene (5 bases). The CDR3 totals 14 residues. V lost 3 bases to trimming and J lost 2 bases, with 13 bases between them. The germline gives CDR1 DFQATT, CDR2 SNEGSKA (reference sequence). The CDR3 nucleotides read TGCAGTGCTAGGGGGGGTTCCATAAACACTGAAGCTTTCTTT. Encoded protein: CSARGGSINTEAFF.

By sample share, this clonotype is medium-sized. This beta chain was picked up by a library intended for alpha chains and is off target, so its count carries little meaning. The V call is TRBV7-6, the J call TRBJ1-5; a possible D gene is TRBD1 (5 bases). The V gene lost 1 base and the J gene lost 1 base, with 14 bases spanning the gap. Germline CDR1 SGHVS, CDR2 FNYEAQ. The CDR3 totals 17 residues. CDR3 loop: CASSLDPGGLSNQPQHF. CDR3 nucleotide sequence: TGTGCCAGCAGCTTAGATCCCGGGGGTTTGAGCAATCAGCCCCAGCATTTT.

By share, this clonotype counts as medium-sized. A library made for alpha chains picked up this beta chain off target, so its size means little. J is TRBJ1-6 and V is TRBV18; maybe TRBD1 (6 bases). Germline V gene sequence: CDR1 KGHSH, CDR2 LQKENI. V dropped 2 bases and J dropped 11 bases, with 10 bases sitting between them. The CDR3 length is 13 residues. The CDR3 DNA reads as TGTGCCAGCTCACCAGCAGGGGTGCCACCCCTCCACTTT. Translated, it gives CASSPAGVPPLHF.